The clone carrying this T cell receptor (beta chain) was seen more than once but under ten times. Its antigen is not known. V lost 6 bases and J 3 bases, leaving 15 bases between the germline ends. The CDR3 spans 14 residues. The germline V gene has CDR1 SGHTA and CDR2 FQGNSA. The data belong to a study of T-cell memory formation after mild COVID-19. General study results and limits: Clones contracting across day 15 to 85 had a balanced CD4/CD8 profile; later expanding clones leaned CD4+.

TCRdb reanalysed the 5' RACE reads using MiXCR and keeps one entry per CDR3 protein. Among 250,000 to 350,000 distinct CDR3 sequences, less than 20% were seen once, and the ten largest hold 22%. The sequence was collected from a man aged 18 to 35 who had mild COVID-19 (a few samples of this study predate the infection). Cell type and time point are not known. V gene TRBV7-2 combines with J gene TRBJ2-7, with D tentatively TRBD1 (6 bases). Sequenced sample: PBMCs or a T cell subset sorted from them (not recorded which). CDR3 nucleotides: TGTGCCAGCAGACAGGGAAAGTTGGGCTACGAGCAGTACTTC. Protein sequence: CASRQGKLGYEQYF. Full variable domain (rest looked up from reference TRBV7-2 and TRBJ2-7): GAGVSQSPSNKVTEKGKDVELRCDPISGHTALYWYRQSLGQGLEFLIYFQGNSAPDKSGLPSDRFSAERTGGSVSTLTIQRTQQEDSAVYLCASRQGKLGYEQYFGPGTRLTVT.